This T cell receptor (beta chain) was sequenced for a study of T-cell reconstitution after alpha-beta-depleted transplantation in children. This clonotype came up a few times. Germline values: CDR1 SGDLS, CDR2 YYNGEE. CDR3 length: 17 amino acids. Trimming shortened V by 0 bases and J by 1 base, and 13 bases separated the two germline ends. Unique molecular identifiers were built into the TCRbeta library. TCRdb fed the PCR reads into MiXCR, producing one record per CDR3 protein. The data contain about 460,000 distinct CDR3 sequences, roughly an eighth of them singletons. The V gene is TRBV9, the J gene TRBJ2-2; D perhaps matches TRBD2 (5 bases). The TCR sequence derives from a human donor who donated a stem cell graft to a child with combined immunodeficiency. The sequenced sample was PBMCs from the stem cell graft donor, obtained from the stem cell graft. In nucleotides, the CDR3 is TGTGCCAGCAGCGTAGATAAAGCGGTCGGGAACACCGGGGAGCTGTTTTTT. It yields the protein CASSVDKAVGNTGELFF.